One and the same sample provided the 25 T cell receptor beta chains below, sequenced in a study of CD8 T cells in Susac syndrome (dated by TCRdb to between 2018 and 2021). Library prep was done by the immunoSEQ multiplex PCR assay. RNA was extracted using the RNeasy kit, and about 0.5 to 1 ug of the RNA was reverse transcribed with random hexamers. The raw public reads went through TCRdb reprocessing: fastp at Q25, MiXCR clone calling, in-frame beta chains kept. Records with the same CDR3 protein are collapsed into one entry carrying the most frequent genes and DNA. The sample data list 160,000 or so distinct CDR3 sequences, and roughly 94% of these were observed just once. The ten largest clones represent roughly 0.12% of the sample. The sequenced material came from CD4+ T cells from PBMCs. The receptors here all came from a human donor with Susac syndrome.

The chain joins TRBV27 to TRBJ2-2; TRBD1 matches 9 bases. Looked up from germline, CDR1 is MNHEY and CDR2 is SMNVEV (reference sequence). V lost 5 bases, J lost 4 bases, and 2 bases stayed unmatched. The CDR3 extends over 14 amino acids. The CDR3 loop is CASSGTGLTGELFF. CDR3 coding DNA: TGTGCCAGCAGTGGGACAGGGCTCACCGGGGAGCTGTTTTTT.

This chain connects TRBV30 to TRBJ1-2, with 10 nucleotides matching TRBD1. Germline values: CDR1 GTSNPN, CDR2 SVGIG (reference sequence). V lost 0 bases, J lost 8 bases, and 3 bases stayed unmatched. The CDR3 covers 13 residues. CDR3 nucleotide sequence: TGTGCCTGGAGTGTCGACAGGGGGCTAGGCTACACCTTC. This translates into CAWSVDRGLGYTF.

This chain links TRBV3-1 with TRBJ1-5; D is undetermined. The ends were cut back, 1 base at V and 6 bases at J, with 7 bases in the middle. Germline V lookup: CDR1 LGHDT, CDR2 YNNKEL (reference sequence). The CDR3 contains 13 residues. The CDR3 DNA follows: TGTGCCAGCAGCCAAGGACGGGCTCAGCCCCAGCATTTT. It specifies CASSQGRAQPQHF. The entire variable domain, with the rest obtained from reference TRBV3-1 and TRBJ1-5, is as follows: DTAVSQTPKYLVTQMGNDKSIKCEQNLGHDTMYWYKQDSKKFLKIMFSYNNKELIINETVPNRFSPKSPDKAHLNLHINSLELGDSAVYFCASSQGRAQPQHFGDGTRLSIL.

The chain is built from TRBV7-2 and TRBJ2-7; 7 nucleotides line up with TRBD1. J was trimmed by 2 bases and V by 1 base; bases with no gene match: 5. Looked up from germline, CDR1 is SGHTA and CDR2 is FQGNSA. The CDR3 totals 15 residues. The CDR3 DNA reads as TGTGCCAGCAGCTTAGTTCGGACAGGCCCCTACGAGCAGTACTTC. Translating gives CASSLVRTGPYEQYF. Variable domain in full (rest from reference TRBV7-2 and TRBJ2-7): GAGVSQSPSNKVTEKGKDVELRCDPISGHTALYWYRQSLGQGLEFLIYFQGNSAPDKSGLPSDRFSAERTGGSVSTLTIQRTQQEDSAVYLCASSLVRTGPYEQYFGPGTRLTVT.

J is TRBJ2-2 and V is TRBV29-1; D not certain. V lost 3 bases and J 4 bases, leaving 6 bases between the germline ends. Per the germline V gene, CDR1 is SQVTM and CDR2 is ANQGSEA. The CDR3 sequence is 12 residues long. CDR3 coding DNA: TGCAGCGTTGAGCTGTTCACCGGGGAGCTGTTTTTT. The encoded protein is CSVELFTGELFF.

The chain links TRBV11-2 to TRBJ2-1; D is perhaps TRBD1 (5 bases). V lost 5 bases to trimming and J lost 9 bases, with 14 bases between them. The CDR3 runs 13 residues. Germline CDR1 SGHAT, CDR2 FQNNGV. The CDR3 DNA sequence: TGTGCCAGCAGCCCGTGGTCGCAGGGTGAGCAGTTCTTC. Its translation is CASSPWSQGEQFF.

CDR3 DNA sequence: TGCAGTGCTAGGGGGGCGACAGGGGTCCGAACTAACTATGGCTACACCTTC. Protein: CSARGATGVRTNYGYTF. J is TRBJ1-2 and V is TRBV20-1; TRBD1 matches at 8 bases. CDR3 length: 17 amino acids. CDR1 is DFQATT and CDR2 is SNEGSKA in the germline V gene (reference sequence). The trim removed 3 bases at V and 0 bases at J, leaving 12 bases unmatched.

The V call is TRBV29-1, the J call TRBJ2-5; D could derive from TRBD1 or TRBD2 (6 bases each). This CDR3 is 13 amino acids long. The ends were cut back, 3 bases at V and 5 bases at J, with 13 bases in the middle. The germline gives CDR1 SQVTM, CDR2 ANQGSEA. The DNA of the CDR3 is TGCAGCGTTGAGGGGGGCCCTAGGGAGACCCAGTACTTC. This gives the protein CSVEGGPRETQYF.

The rearrangement links TRBV2 to TRBJ1-1; D is unclear. From germline, CDR1 is SNHLY and CDR2 FYNNEI. The CDR3 extends over 15 amino acids. Trimming took off 0 bases at V and 5 bases at J, with 13 bases between the two ends. The DNA for the CDR3 is TGTGCCAGCAGTGAAGCTACCCCAGGAGCAACTGAAGCTTTCTTT. This gives the protein CASSEATPGATEAFF.

The V gene is TRBV20-1, the J gene TRBJ2-1; D gene uncertain. The V end was cut by 6 bases, the J end by 7 bases, with 19 bases between. The CDR3 covers 14 residues. Germline V gives CDR1 DFQATT, CDR2 SNEGSKA (reference sequence). The CDR3: CSARPGRNANEQFF. CDR3 in DNA: TGCAGTGCCCGTCCGGGCCGCAACGCTAATGAGCAGTTCTTC.

The rearrangement uses TRBV20-1 and TRBJ2-7, with D maybe TRBD1 (7 bases). Germline-derived CDR1 and CDR2 are DFQATT and SNEGSKA (reference sequence). The CDR3 consists of 16 residues. V lost 1 base, J lost 6 bases, and 22 bases lay in between. The CDR3 loop reads CSARGGSGGFTSEQYF. The CDR3 DNA follows: TGCAGTGCTAGAGGAGGCTCAGGGGGGTTTACAAGCGAGCAGTACTTC.

This clonotype was seen a few times. The V gene is TRBV2, the J gene TRBJ2-3; D is perhaps TRBD1 (5 bases). The CDR3 length is 14 residues. CDR1 and CDR2 (germline): SNHLY, FYNNEI. Trimming removed 3 bases at V and 1 base at J, with 8 bases between. The CDR3 reads CASSDQGGTDTQYF. CDR3 DNA sequence: TGTGCCAGCAGTGATCAGGGCGGCACAGATACGCAGTATTTT.

This clonotype was detected once. The rearrangement links TRBV29-1 to TRBJ2-3; TRBD1 matches at 8 bases. Germline CDR1 and CDR2: SQVTM and ANQGSEA. J was trimmed by 4 bases and V by 5 bases; bases with no gene match: 11. The length of the CDR3 is 15 residues. The CDR3, as DNA: TGCAGCGTTCGATCCGGACAGGGATTTGCAGATACGCAGTATTTT. It specifies CSVRSGQGFADTQYF.

The CDR3: CSAIRGRDTEAFF. As DNA, the CDR3 is TGCAGTGCTATCAGGGGGCGCGACACTGAAGCTTTCTTT. This rearrangement joins TRBV20-1 to TRBJ1-1, with 8 positions matching TRBD1. Unmatched junction bases numbered 4, after V lost 4 bases and J lost 3 bases. Germline CDR1 DFQATT, CDR2 SNEGSKA (reference sequence). CDR3 length equals 13 residues.

The chain has TRBV20-1 and TRBJ1-2; 7 nucleotides line up with TRBD1. The J segment lost 2 bases and the V segment lost 4 bases, leaving 7 bases of the junction unmatched. Germline V lookup: CDR1 DFQATT, CDR2 SNEGSKA (reference sequence). The CDR3 is 14 amino acids. CDR3 coding DNA: TGCAGTGCTACCTGGACAGGAGGGAACTATGGCTACACCTTC. Translating it yields CSATWTGGNYGYTF.

The gene calls are TRBV29-1 and TRBJ1-1; D remains unclear. The V end was cut by 6 bases, the J end by 0 bases, with 8 bases between. Germline assignment: CDR1 SQVTM and CDR2 ANQGSEA. The CDR3 totals 12 residues. The CDR3 DNA reads as TGCAGCGTCAGCATCTTGAACACTGAAGCTTTCTTT. As protein: CSVSILNTEAFF.

The genes are TRBV20-1 and TRBJ1-3; the D gene is possibly TRBD1 (5 bases). Trimming left V 4 bases short and J 2 bases short, with 9 bases between. The germline CDR1 and CDR2 sequences are DFQATT and SNEGSKA (reference sequence). The CDR3 sequence is 13 residues long. CDR3 sequence: CSAIGVPGNTIYF. The CDR3, as DNA: TGCAGTGCTATAGGGGTCCCTGGAAACACCATATATTTT.

This sequence joins TRBV29-1 and TRBJ2-5; D possibly corresponds to TRBD1 (6 bases). V lost 4 bases and J 5 bases, leaving 11 bases between the germline ends. The CDR3 has 12 amino acids. The germline gives CDR1 SQVTM, CDR2 ANQGSEA. In DNA, the CDR3 is TGCAGCGTTGCCGGCCAGGGGGAGACCCAGTACTTC. Translated, it gives CSVAGQGETQYF.

This chain uses TRBV7-8 with TRBJ2-7; TRBD2 is a possible D gene (5 bases). This CDR3 is built from 15 residues. The germline V gene encodes CDR1 SGHVS and CDR2 FQNEAQ. Deletions cut 5 bases from V and 0 bases from J, with 14 bases between. The CDR3: CASSATRGPSYEQYF. DNA for the CDR3: TGTGCCAGCAGCGCTACCCGCGGGCCCTCCTACGAGCAGTACTTC. Drawing the rest from reference TRBV7-8 and TRBJ2-7, the complete variable domain is GAGVSQSPRYKVAKRGQDVALRCDPISGHVSLFWYQQALGQGPEFLTYFQNEAQLDKSGLPSDRFFAERPEGSVSTLKIQRTQQEDSAVYLCASSATRGPSYEQYFGPGTRLTVT.

The chain is built from TRBV7-8 and TRBJ2-5; 7 bases are shared with TRBD2. Trimming at V came to 5 bases and at J to 5 bases, leaving 11 bases not matched to a gene. The CDR3 spans 15 residues. Germline CDR1 is SGHVS and CDR2 is FQNEAQ. CDR3 nucleotide sequence: TGTGCCAGCAGCACGACTAGTGGGGGGGGTGAGACCCAGTACTTC. Translating it yields CASSTTSGGGETQYF. The entire variable domain, with the rest obtained from reference TRBV7-8 and TRBJ2-5, is as follows: GAGVSQSPRYKVAKRGQDVALRCDPISGHVSLFWYQQALGQGPEFLTYFQNEAQLDKSGLPSDRFFAERPEGSVSTLKIQRTQQEDSAVYLCASSTTSGGGETQYFGPGTRLLVL.

The CDR3 coding sequence is TGTGCCAGCAGTCCGCGGCGGGGCCAATACGAGCAGTACTTC. It codes for CASSPRRGQYEQYF. The rearrangement links TRBV6-2 or TRBV6-3 to TRBJ2-7; tentative D call: TRBD2 (6 bases). The CDR3 covers 14 residues. Germline CDR1 reads MNHEY; CDR2 reads SVGEGT. Deletions cut 5 bases from V and 4 bases from J, with 15 bases between.

The V and J genes are TRBV20-1 and TRBJ2-7; TRBD2 matches at 14 bases. This CDR3 region has 17 residues. With V trimmed by 3 bases and J by 1 base, 8 bases remained unmatched. In germline, CDR1 is DFQATT, CDR2 SNEGSKA (reference sequence). CDR3 nucleotides: TGCAGTGCTAGTACCGGGACTAGCGGGGGATTTTCCTACGAGCAGTACTTC. Translation gives CSASTGTSGGFSYEQYF.

The chain employs TRBV12-3 or TRBV12-4 and TRBJ2-5, with TRBD2 matching over 11 bases. V shed 4 bases and J 5 bases; nucleotides not matched to a gene: 6. The CDR3 has 15 residues. The CDR3 DNA sequence: TGTGCCAGCAGTTATCTAGCGGGGGGCGGGGAGACCCAGTACTTC. Protein product: CASSYLAGGGETQYF.

The V gene is TRBV9, the J gene TRBJ1-1; D perhaps matches TRBD1 (5 bases). Germline-derived CDR1 and CDR2 are SGDLS and YYNGEE. Trimming removed 6 bases from V and 1 base from J, with 13 bases in between. This CDR3 spans 14 amino acids. The CDR3 sequence is CASNQGSENTEAFF. The CDR3 region has the DNA TGTGCCAGCAATCAGGGTTCGGAGAACACTGAAGCTTTCTTT.

V gene TRBV27 combines with J gene TRBJ2-1, with 9 bases fitting TRBD1. The germline V gene encodes CDR1 MNHEY and CDR2 SMNVEV (reference sequence). V was pared by 6 bases and J by 7 bases, with 7 bases of the junction left unmatched. The CDR3 length is 14 residues. CDR3 nucleotides: TGTGCCAGCAGCTGGGGGACAGGGAGAAATGAGCAGTTCTTC. Encoded protein: CASSWGTGRNEQFF.